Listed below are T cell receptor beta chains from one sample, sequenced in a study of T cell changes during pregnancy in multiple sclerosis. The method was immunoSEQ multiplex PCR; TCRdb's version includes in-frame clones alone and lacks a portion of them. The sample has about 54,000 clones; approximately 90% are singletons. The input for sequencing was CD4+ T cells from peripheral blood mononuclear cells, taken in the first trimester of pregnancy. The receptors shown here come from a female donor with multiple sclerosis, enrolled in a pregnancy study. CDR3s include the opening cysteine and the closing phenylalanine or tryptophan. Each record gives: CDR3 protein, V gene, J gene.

cdr3_aa: CASQTVRLAGFNNYEQYF
v_call: TRBV28
j_call: TRBJ2-7

cdr3_aa: CAISVAQSNQPQHF
v_call: TRBV10-3
j_call: TRBJ1-5

cdr3_aa: CASSQANTRGGELFF
v_call: TRBV4-1
j_call: TRBJ2-2

cdr3_aa: CASSLVRPHYGYTF
v_call: TRBV5-8
j_call: TRBJ1-2

cdr3_aa: CASSLGRGWGNTIYF
v_call: TRBV5-1
j_call: TRBJ1-3

cdr3_aa: CAWSVHRDTEAFF
v_call: TRBV30
j_call: TRBJ1-1

cdr3_aa: CASGLAGYNEQFF
v_call: TRBV19
j_call: TRBJ2-1

cdr3_aa: CASSRPRQGPNAPPQDTQYF
v_call: TRBV27
j_call: TRBJ2-3

cdr3_aa: CASKLTQGPNYGYTF
v_call: TRBV6-5
j_call: TRBJ1-2

cdr3_aa: CASSLVAGNSPLHF
v_call: TRBV5-4
j_call: TRBJ1-6

cdr3_aa: CASSINSGGASGELFF
v_call: TRBV9
j_call: TRBJ2-2

cdr3_aa: CASSSRLANGHNEQFF
v_call: TRBV5-1
j_call: TRBJ2-1

cdr3_aa: CASSLKPPSYNEQFF
v_call: TRBV5-4
j_call: TRBJ2-1

cdr3_aa: CASSLVVTSSFDEQFF
v_call: TRBV5-4
j_call: TRBJ2-1

cdr3_aa: CASSFPGGSYNEQFF
v_call: TRBV5-1
j_call: TRBJ2-1

cdr3_aa: CASSLHRVNTEAFF
v_call: TRBV7-3
j_call: TRBJ1-1

cdr3_aa: CASSKTGGWTYNEQFF
v_call: TRBV19
j_call: TRBJ2-1

cdr3_aa: CASSQDSTGARTGELFF
v_call: TRBV4-3
j_call: TRBJ2-2

cdr3_aa: CASRGLGQGKEKLFF
v_call: TRBV27
j_call: TRBJ1-4

cdr3_aa: CASSIISSGNEQFF
v_call: TRBV19
j_call: TRBJ2-1

cdr3_aa: CASSLIGGPRGGNEQFF
v_call: TRBV5-1
j_call: TRBJ2-1

cdr3_aa: CASRDRYNQPQHF
v_call: TRBV19
j_call: TRBJ1-5

cdr3_aa: CASSSEGGSSGANVLTF
v_call: TRBV11-3
j_call: TRBJ2-6

cdr3_aa: CASSQQGSSYNEQFF
v_call: TRBV2
j_call: TRBJ2-1

cdr3_aa: CASRPTSDEQFF
v_call: TRBV6-6
j_call: TRBJ2-1

cdr3_aa: CSVSQGQETQYF
v_call: TRBV29-1
j_call: TRBJ2-5

cdr3_aa: CASSEVISNYGYTF
v_call: TRBV6-1
j_call: TRBJ1-2

cdr3_aa: CASRVWTGLPQNTEAFF
v_call: TRBV19
j_call: TRBJ1-1

cdr3_aa: CASSQDGGGNTEAFF
v_call: TRBV4-1
j_call: TRBJ1-1

cdr3_aa: CASSLAMLNTEAFF
v_call: TRBV5-6
j_call: TRBJ1-1